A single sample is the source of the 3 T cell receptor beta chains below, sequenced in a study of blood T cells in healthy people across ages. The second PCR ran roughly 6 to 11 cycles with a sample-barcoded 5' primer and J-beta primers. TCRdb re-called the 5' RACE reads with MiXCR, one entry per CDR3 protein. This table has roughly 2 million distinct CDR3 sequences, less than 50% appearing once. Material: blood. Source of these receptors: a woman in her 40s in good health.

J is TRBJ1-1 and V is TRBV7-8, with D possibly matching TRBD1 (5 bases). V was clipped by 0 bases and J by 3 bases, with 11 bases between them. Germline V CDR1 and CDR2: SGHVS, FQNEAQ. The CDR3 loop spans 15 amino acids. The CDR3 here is CASSLAGKGHTEAFF. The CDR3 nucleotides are TGTGCCAGCAGCTTAGCGGGCAAGGGGCACACTGAAGCTTTCTTT.

The CDR3 region has the DNA TGTGCCAGCAGAACCCAAGAAACCCCCCGGGAGACCCAGTACTTC. Translation gives CASRTQETPRETQYF. The chain couples TRBV6-6 to TRBJ2-5, with D hard to call. V gave up 6 bases and J gave up 5 bases, with 19 bases separating them. The CDR3 runs to 15 residues. Germline CDR1 MNHNY, CDR2 SVGAGI (reference sequence).

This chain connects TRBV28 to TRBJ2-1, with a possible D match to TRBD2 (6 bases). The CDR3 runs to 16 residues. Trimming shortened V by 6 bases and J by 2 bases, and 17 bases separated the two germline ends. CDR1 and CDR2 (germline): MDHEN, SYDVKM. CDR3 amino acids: CASSPTSSFAYNEQFF. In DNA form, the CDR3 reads TGTGCCAGCAGCCCAACTAGCAGTTTCGCCTACAATGAGCAGTTCTTC. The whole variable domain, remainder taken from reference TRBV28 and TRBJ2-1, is DVKVTQSSRYLVKRTGEKVFLECVQDMDHENMFWYRQDPGLGLRLIYFSYDVKMKEKGDIPEGYSVSREKKERFSLILESASTNQTSMYLCASSPTSSFAYNEQFFGPGTRLTVL.